Listed here are 5 T cell receptor beta chains from one sample, sequenced in a study of T cells in Graves' hyperthyroidism and ophthalmopathy. TCR beta CDR3 regions were amplified from RNA. An initial round of RT-PCR targeting the TCR CDR3 relied on the HTBI primer set. TCRdb ran MiXCR on the multiplex PCR reads and lists one entry per CDR3 protein. The sample lists about 350,000 distinct CDR3 sequences, 18% occurring once. Sequenced: blood. The origin of the receptors is a middle-aged woman with Graves' ophthalmopathy.

This sequence joins TRBV6-1 and TRBJ1-1; 9 bases are a match to TRBD1. The ends lost 3 bases at V and 5 bases at J; junction bases unmatched: 4. The CDR3 is 14 amino acids. Germline CDR1 MNHNS, CDR2 SASEGT. In DNA form, the CDR3 reads TGTGCCAGCAGTGATAAGGGACAGGGTACTGAAGCTTTCTTT. As protein: CASSDKGQGTEAFF.

V is TRBV12-5 and J is TRBJ1-1, with TRBD1 as a possible D gene (6 bases). Trimming removed 4 bases at V and 1 base at J, with 10 bases between. Germline V gene data show CDR1 as LGHNT and CDR2 as FRNRAP. The CDR3 runs 14 residues. Here the CDR3 DNA reads TGTGCTAGTGGTTCAACAGGGAGGAACACTGAAGCTTTCTTT. It is translated as CASGSTGRNTEAFF.

This clonotype was seen repeatedly, ten times or more. The gene calls are TRBV12-3 or TRBV12-4 and TRBJ2-2; D is undetermined. The CDR3 sequence is 12 residues long. Deletions cut 7 bases from V and 4 bases from J, with 7 bases between. As DNA, the CDR3 is TGTGCCAGCAAACTTGTCACCGGGGAGCTGTTTTTT. Residues: CASKLVTGELFF.

This clonotype appeared many times. The gene calls are TRBV5-6 and TRBJ2-7; D unresolved. The V end was cut by 5 bases, the J end by 5 bases, with 14 bases between. The germline V gene encodes CDR1 SGHDT and CDR2 YYEEEE. The CDR3 covers 13 residues. CDR3 nucleotide sequence: TGTGCCAGCAGTAATCCGGGCCTCAACGAGCAGTACTTC. Translating gives CASSNPGLNEQYF.

This clonotype was observed at least ten times. J is TRBJ1-2 and V is TRBV20-1; 8 positions match TRBD1. V gave up 3 bases and J gave up 7 bases; unmatched junction bases: 7. This CDR3 is built from 13 residues. CDR1 DFQATT and CDR2 SNEGSKA come from the germline V gene (reference sequence). Written as DNA, the CDR3 is TGCAGTGCTAGGGACAGGGAGTATAGTGGCTACACCTTC. Protein: CSARDREYSGYTF.